The 23 T cell receptor beta chains in this list originate from one sample, sequenced in a study of shared clonotypes between healthy human individuals. Using immunoSEQ multiplex PCR, the repertoire was profiled, and TCRdb retains in-frame clones only, with some absent. The profile shows hundreds of thousands of clones, more than 75% of them singletons. The sample was PBMCs. The receptors derive from a woman aged 40 to 55 in good health. Some clones in this sample may be carry-over from other donors' samples.

The chain links TRBV23-1 to TRBJ2-3, with TRBD2 matching 8 bases. TRBV23-1 is designated an ORF whose function remains uncertain. This CDR3 has 17 amino acids. J gave up 0 bases and V 0 bases, and 5 bases lay outside the gene matches. The chain's CDR3 is CASSQSSSGCSTDTQYF. The CDR3 DNA is TGCGCCAGCAGTCAATCGTCTAGCGGGTGTAGCACAGATACGCAGTATTTT.

This clone was picked up a small number of times. This chain uses TRBV29-1 with TRBJ2-5, with a weak D call TRBD1 (6 bases). The J call is in doubt because the DNA end fits TRBJ2-7 better. CDR3 size: 14 residues. Germline CDR1 SQVTM, CDR2 ANQGSEA. CDR3 sequence: CSVGTGQMNYEQYF. CDR3 bases: TGCAGCGTGGGGACGGGACAAATGAACTACGAGCAGTACTTC.

The CDR3 loop is CASSVEAGLNTQYF. The CDR3 DNA is TGTGCCAGCAGCGTAGAGGCAGGGTTGAATACGCAGTATTTT. This sequence joins TRBV9 and TRBJ2-3; the D gene is possibly TRBD1 (5 bases). This CDR3 has 14 residues. From germline, CDR1 is SGDLS and CDR2 YYNGEE. V lost 0 bases and J lost 7, with 12 bases in between.

The rearrangement links TRBV6-1 to TRBJ2-2, with a tentative D call TRBD1 (6 bases). V shed 1 base and J shed 6 bases, with 6 bases lying between them. CDR3 size: 13 residues. Germline CDR1 is MNHNS and CDR2 is SASEGT. This chain's CDR3 is CASSEGQAGELFF. CDR3 in DNA: TGTGCCAGCAGTGAAGGACAGGCCGGGGAGCTGTTTTTT.

This clone was counted a single time. V is TRBV4-1 and J is TRBJ2-3; 13 positions match TRBD2. After removal of 1 base from V and 8 bases from J, the junction contained 3 bases not matched to a gene. The germline CDR1 and CDR2 sequences are MGHRA and YSYEKL. This CDR3 contains 15 residues. CDR3 amino acids: CASSQGTSGRSTQYF. For the CDR3, the DNA is TGCGCCAGCAGCCAAGGGACTAGCGGGAGAAGTACGCAGTATTTT.

V and J are TRBV21-1 and TRBJ2-3. TRBV21-1 is a pseudogene. This CDR3 has 17 residues. The CDR3, as DNA: TGTGCCAGCAGCTCCCGCCGGGCCGCCGGACGCACAGATACGCAGTATTTT. Amino acids: CASSSRRAAGRTDTQYF.

With regard to this clone: This same CDR3 is encoded by further DNA sequences in the sample. The genes are TRBV2 and TRBJ1-1; D gene ambiguous. Trimming took off 6 bases at V and 0 bases at J, with 2 bases between the two ends. CDR3 length: 11 amino acids. Germline CDR1 reads SNHLY; CDR2 reads FYNNEI. CDR3 nucleotide sequence: TGTGCCAGCAGGTTGAACACTGAAGCTTTCTTT. It specifies CASRLNTEAFF.

This sequence joins TRBV7-8 and TRBJ2-3; D unresolved. Trimming removed 5 bases at V and 4 bases at J, with 10 bases between. CDR1 and CDR2 from the germline V gene are SGHVS and FQNEAQ. The CDR3 is made up of 13 amino acids. CDR3 region: CASSPLMADTQYF. In nucleotides, the CDR3 is TGTGCCAGCAGCCCGCTAATGGCAGATACGCAGTATTTT.

The J gene is TRBJ1-3, the V gene TRBV2; D is unresolved. The CDR3 length is 13 residues. Trimming took 6 bases from V and 0 from J, leaving 6 bases between them. Germline CDR1 and CDR2: SNHLY and FYNNEI. This CDR3 reads CASSRVSGNTIYF. The CDR3, as DNA: TGTGCCAGCAGCCGGGTCTCTGGAAACACCATATATTTT.

The rearrangement joins TRBV7-8 to TRBJ2-7; D is possibly TRBD2 (5 bases). Germline V lookup: CDR1 SGHVS, CDR2 FQNEAQ. The CDR3 runs 16 residues. Trimming took 0 bases from V and 4 from J, leaving 16 bases between them. The chain's CDR3 is CASSLAGTRVEYEQYF. The CDR3 region has the DNA TGTGCCAGCAGCTTAGCGGGTACGAGGGTGGAGTACGAGCAGTACTTC.

This clone was seen ten or more times. The J gene is TRBJ1-5, the V gene TRBV28; a possible D gene is TRBD1 (6 bases). This CDR3 has 14 amino acids. CDR1 and CDR2 from the germline V gene are MDHEN and SYDVKM. V was cut by 3 bases and J by 6 bases, with 12 bases left in between. In DNA form, the CDR3 reads TGTGCCAGCAGTTTTGGGGGGGCGGGTCAGCCCCAGCATTTT. Its translation: CASSFGGAGQPQHF.

CDR3 in DNA: TGCGCCAGCAGTAGGAGGCAGGAGAACTATGGCTACACCTTC. The encoded protein is CASSRRQENYGYTF. The gene calls are TRBV23-1 and TRBJ1-2; no definite D call. TRBV23-1 is an open reading frame whose function is uncertain. The CDR3 spans 14 residues. The ends were cut back, 5 bases at V and 2 bases at J, with 12 bases in the middle.

There are a few counts of this clone. The CDR3 is CASSRDSNKENNEQFF. CDR3 nucleotide sequence: TGTGCCAGCAGCCGGGACTCGAATAAAGAAAACAATGAGCAGTTCTTC. J is TRBJ2-1 and V is TRBV7-2; D is possibly TRBD2 (6 bases). Trimming took off 5 bases at V and 5 bases at J, with 19 bases between the two ends. The CDR3 has 16 residues. Germline CDR1 reads SGHTA; CDR2 reads FQGNSA.

CDR3 region: CASSAERTDTQYF. The CDR3 nucleotides are TGTGCCAGCAGTGCGGAACGCACAGATACGCAGTATTTT. This chain joins TRBV2 and TRBJ2-3; D gene ambiguous. Germline CDR1 reads SNHLY; CDR2 reads FYNNEI. The V end lost 4 bases, the J end lost 1 base, and 6 bases lay between the germline ends. The CDR3 is 13 residues long.

This chain links TRBV9 with TRBJ2-1; D is possibly TRBD2 (6 bases). The germline V and J ends were trimmed by 0 bases and 4 bases, with 14 bases remaining between them. Germline assignment: CDR1 SGDLS and CDR2 YYNGEE. This CDR3 comprises 16 residues. CDR3 DNA: TGTGCCAGCAGCGTAGGAGGGCGGGGCCTATACAATGAGCAGTTCTTC. Amino acids: CASSVGGRGLYNEQFF.

The rearrangement joins TRBV7-9 to TRBJ1-6; TRBD1 matches 9 bases. Germline values: CDR1 SEHNR, CDR2 FQNEAQ (reference sequence). V dropped 5 bases and J dropped 5; count of bases not matched to a gene: 4. The CDR3 has 15 residues. CDR3 DNA sequence: TGTGCCAGCAGCCCCGGGACAGGGAATAATTCACCCCTCCACTTT. Amino acid sequence: CASSPGTGNNSPLHF.

This sequence joins TRBV29-1 and TRBJ2-2; a possible D gene is TRBD1 (6 bases). The CDR3 is 14 residues long. Trimming left V 0 bases short and J 4 bases short, with 9 bases between. Germline assignment: CDR1 SQVTM and CDR2 ANQGSEA. DNA for the CDR3: TGCAGCGTTGAAGAGACAGGCCCCACCGGGGAGCTGTTTTTT. This codes for CSVEETGPTGELFF.

The rearrangement uses TRBV10-2 and TRBJ2-1; the D is unclear. V dropped 2 bases and J dropped 5 bases, with 7 bases sitting between them. The CDR3 has 13 amino acids. Germline CDR1 WSHSY, CDR2 SAAADI. The CDR3 loop is CASSEARNNEQFF. The CDR3 nucleotides are TGCGCCAGCAGTGAGGCTAGAAACAATGAGCAGTTCTTC.

This chain uses TRBV28 with TRBJ1-5, with a tentative D call TRBD1 (5 bases). V was pared by 6 bases and J by 2 bases, with 20 bases between. The CDR3 runs 17 residues. Germline V gene lookup returns CDR1 MDHEN and CDR2 SYDVKM. The CDR3: CASSSPQTGVGNQPQHF. CDR3 DNA sequence: TGTGCCAGCAGCTCCCCCCAAACAGGTGTTGGCAATCAGCCCCAGCATTTT.

Written as DNA, the CDR3 is TGTGCCAGCAGCTTGGGTCTAGCGGACCACTCCTACGAGCAGTACTTC. As protein: CASSLGLADHSYEQYF. The chain is built from TRBV5-6 and TRBJ2-7, with 7 bases fitting TRBD2. Per germline, CDR1 SGHDT and CDR2 YYEEEE. Losses at the gene ends were 0 bases for V and 0 bases for J; bases not matched to a gene: 6. The CDR3 length is 16 residues.

The chain combines TRBV19 with TRBJ2-4; 14 bases match TRBD2. This CDR3 has 19 amino acids. Per germline, CDR1 LNHDA and CDR2 SQIVND (reference sequence). V dropped 4 bases and J dropped 2; count of bases not matched to a gene: 10. CDR3 loop: CASSTGLAGGRRTKNIQYF. CDR3 coding DNA: TGTGCCAGTAGTACAGGACTAGCGGGAGGACGGCGGACCAAAAACATTCAGTACTTC. Full variable domain (remainder filled in from reference TRBV19 and TRBJ2-4): DGGITQSPKYLFRKEGQNVTLSCEQNLNHDAMYWYRQDPGQGLRLIYYSQIVNDFQKGDIAEGYSVSREKKESFPLTVTSAQKNPTAFYLCASSTGLAGGRRTKNIQYFGAGTRLSVL.

The chain's CDR3 is CASSLFSGSFADTQYF. Here the CDR3 DNA reads TGTGCCAGCAGTCTCTTTAGCGGGAGTTTCGCAGATACGCAGTATTTT. The chain has TRBV28 and TRBJ2-3; 9 positions match TRBD2. CDR1 MDHEN and CDR2 SYDVKM come from the germline V gene. The CDR3 sequence is 16 residues long. The V segment lost 5 bases and the J segment 4 bases; nucleotides outside the gene matches: 10.

The V and J genes are TRBV6-5 and TRBJ2-7; 11 nucleotides agree with TRBD1. The V gene end was trimmed by 6 bases and the J gene end by 2 bases; junction bases not matched to a gene: 3. The CDR3 is 14 residues long. CDR1 is MNHEY and CDR2 is SVGAGI in the germline V gene. The chain's CDR3 is CASRRGQGAYEQYF. The CDR3 DNA sequence: TGTGCCAGCAGAAGGGGACAGGGGGCCTACGAGCAGTACTTC.